The entry below gives a single T cell receptor beta chain sequence along with its context. The antigen remains undetermined. The data derive from a study of T cell responses to AZD1222 COVID-19 vaccine. General study results and limits: Possibly, clonal diversity was underestimated; donors were largely white British and included more females. The peak T cell response came first, and repertoires were sampled only after it. Baseline antibody screening turned up just 6 or 7 seropositive AZD1222 recipients. Two AZD1222 doses significantly raised spike-specific TCR breadth and depth over controls.

Libraries were prepared by immunoSEQ multiplex PCR; TCRdb keeps only in-frame clonotypes and omits some of them. This table holds some 72,000 clones, 90% to 95% found once. The germline gives CDR1 WNHNN, CDR2 SYGVQD (reference sequence). The CDR3 runs to 11 residues. The V end was cut by 3 bases, the J end by 4 bases, with 4 bases between. The clonotype comes from an adult in good health. This sample comprised peripheral blood, obtained on day 0 of MenACWY control vaccination. The rearrangement links TRBV10-1 to TRBJ2-7; D unclear. In DNA form, the CDR3 reads TGCGCCAGCAGTGAAGGGTACGAGCAGTACTTC. The encoded protein is CASSEGYEQYF.